The entry below gives a single TCR beta chain sequence along with its context. It has no known antigen specificity. Base qualities were left out, and no much larger clone turns up one base away. These data belong to a study of blood T cell repertoires in COVID-19 (dated by TCRdb to the early 2020s). Regarding the research as a whole: Samples covering the acute and convalescent phases of COVID-19 were provided by collaborators in the United States, Italy and Spain. Where HLA class I and class II types were available, the types were taken from metadata supplied by the sample provider, not from assay-based typing. Deeply sampled blood TCRbeta repertoires from subjects exposed to, actively infected with, or recovered from COVID-19 were included in the dataset. The material from the prospective study consisted of cDNA or gDNA derived from T cells, B-cell-depleted T cells, or PBMCs. The sample metadata nearly always contained a de-identified subject ID, COVID-19 status, age in years and sex. The samples were drawn from two sources: the first 160 participants of the ongoing ImmuneRACE study, and 950 to 1,500 subjects contributed by 6 global collaborators. The repertoires were made available in a free public database intended to serve as a resource for research on the immune response to SARS-CoV-2. On the study overall, not on this receptor specifically: The quantity of clinical and demographic metadata differed by source and by participant and was supplied without curation.

TCRbeta CDR3 regions were amplified from genomic DNA using the immunoSEQ Assay, a bias-controlled multiplex PCR. On the authors' methods: The number of nucleated cells in each sample was estimated by amplification of reference gene primers within the assay. To quantify the absolute abundance of each unique TCRbeta CDR3 rearrangement, sequence reads were collapsed and filtered. For each sample, productive Simpson clonality was calculated as the square root of Simpson's diversity index over productive rearrangements. Entries here come from immuneACCESS through TCRdb and include only in-frame sequences with V and J called. Some clones fail to appear in such tables; in the studies checked, an unresolved V gene covers under half of the shortfall, and the cause of the remainder is unknown. Clone size and V and J calls were adopted from that table, with D and trimming inferred from the DNA. Recorded for this sample are 300,000 to 400,000 clones; about 91% of them occurred a single time. The ten largest make up approximately 1.6% of the sample.

The germline V and J ends show losses of 7 bases and 1 base respectively, and no gene match explains 12 bases of the junction. Its CDR3 holds 17 amino acids, cysteine through phenylalanine. The entry retains the CDR3 DNA only, 51 bases that are in frame from base 1. The germline V gene (reference sequence) gives CDR1 as SEHNR and CDR2 as FQNEAQ. One collaborating source in Seattle enrolled patients while the patients were actively infected and followed the patients over time throughout the course of disease. Each collaborating institution followed its own protocols to collect whole blood in K2EDTA tubes. For TCRbeta analysis, collaborators shipped samples in one of three forms: frozen whole blood, isolated PBMCs, or DNA extracted from either of those sample types.

The receptor chain draws on TRBV7-9 and TRBJ2-2; TRBD2 fits 7 bases in the junction. This clonotype was sampled from a woman younger than 45 with COVID-19, enrolled during active disease. Sequencing was carried out using peripheral blood. The bases read TGTGCCAGCACGTTCCCCCAGGTAGCGGGGAACACCGGGGAGCTGTTTTTT. Translation gives CASTFPQVAGNTGELFF. Outside the CDR3, residues come from the reference TRBV7-9 and TRBJ2-2 proteins, so the full variable domain is: DTGVSQNPRHKITKRGQNVTFRCDPISEHNRLYWYRQTLGQGPEFLTYFQNEAQLEKSRLLSDRFSAERPKGSFSTLEIQRTEQGDSAMYLCASTFPQVAGNTGELFFGEGSRLTVL.